The rows below give T cell receptor beta chains drawn from one sample of a study of CD8 T cells in ankylosing spondylitis. TCRdb re-analysed the 5' RACE reads in MiXCR, keeping a single row per CDR3 protein. The repertoire holds a few hundred thousand distinct CDR3 sequences, with around 20% as singletons. The material sequenced was blood, either unsorted or a sorted T cell fraction (not recorded which). The receptors stem from a female donor with ankylosing spondylitis or in good health (not recorded which). Each CDR3 is given with its conserved first and last residue. The order of the fields is D gene, clone size, J gene, V gene, CDR3 DNA, CDR3 protein. The D gene is left open where the match is weak. Size tells how often a clone was seen (once, few, many) or the class of an expanded clone, and some rows leave it out.

>-|few|TRBJ1-3|TRBV12-3/TRBV12-4
TGTGCCAGCAGTACCCAGGGTAGGAGAAACACCATATATTTT
CASSTQGRRNTIYF
>-|-|TRBJ2-3|TRBV28
TGTGCCAGCAGTTCACCGGGCCCTACTATAGATACGCAGTATTTT
CASSSPGPTIDTQYF
>-|few|TRBJ1-1|TRBV27
TGTGCCAGCAGTTTCTCGGGGGGCACTGAAGCTTTCTTT
CASSFSGGTEAFF
>-|-|TRBJ2-1|TRBV24-1
TGTGCCACCAGTAGTATCCGAAATGAGCAGTTCTTC
CATSSIRNEQFF
>-|-|TRBJ2-5|TRBV6-5
TGTGCCAGCAGTTATTCCCCTGGTGGGCAAAAGACCCAGTACTTC
CASSYSPGGQKTQYF
>TRBD1|once|TRBJ2-7|TRBV20-1
TGCAGTGCCCCTCGGAGACAGGGGAACGACTACGAGCAGTACTTC
CSAPRRQGNDYEQYF
>-|-|TRBJ1-5|TRBV6-2/TRBV6-3
TGTGCCAGCAGTTCGGACAGTGCCCAGCATTTT
CASSSDSAQHF
>-|few|TRBJ2-1|TRBV7-2
TGTGCCAGCAGCCTCCGGACTGGTAATGAGCAGTTCTTC
CASSLRTGNEQFF
>-|-|TRBJ2-2|TRBV6-1
TGTGCCAGTCGACCTTTAGCGGTGAACACCGGGGAGCTGTTTTTT
CASRPLAVNTGELFF
>-|-|TRBJ2-7|TRBV30
TGTGCCTGGAGTGTCCTCCCACCACGCGAGCAGTACTTC
CAWSVLPPREQYF
>-|many|TRBJ2-7|TRBV20-1
TGCAGTGCTAGACCCAGCAGGGGGGGCGGACTACACTACGAGCAGTACTTC
CSARPSRGGGLHYEQYF
>TRBD1|-|TRBJ2-5|TRBV4-3
TGCGCCAGCAGCCAAACCGGGACAGTATCCCAAGAGACCCAGTACTTC
CASSQTGTVSQETQYF
>-|-|TRBJ2-7|TRBV6-2/TRBV6-3
TGTGCCAGCAGTCCTCAGGGAAACGACCAGTACTTC
CASSPQGNDQYF
>-|few|TRBJ2-3|TRBV9
TGTGCCAGCAGCGTAGGGGGTACGCAGTATTTT
CASSVGGTQYF
>-|many|TRBJ2-1|TRBV2
TGTGCCAGCACTTATAGGACTTCCTACAATGAGCAGTTCTTC
CASTYRTSYNEQFF
>-|few|TRBJ2-5|TRBV6-5
TGTGCCAGCAGTTACTCATTCGGGAGAGGGTCAGAGACCCAGTACTTC
CASSYSFGRGSETQYF
>-|-|TRBJ1-2|TRBV29-1
TGCAGCGTTGAGGGTAACTATGGCTACACCTTC
CSVEGNYGYTF
>-|few|TRBJ2-7|TRBV9
TGTGCCAGCAGCGTAGAGGGTCTGGACTACGAGCAGTACTTC
CASSVEGLDYEQYF
>-|few|TRBJ2-5|TRBV28
TGTGCCAGCAGTTCGACACGAGAGACCCAGTACTTC
CASSSTRETQYF
>TRBD1|few|TRBJ1-1|TRBV5-1
TGCGCCAGCAGCTTGTCGGGACAGGGGATGAGCTCGGGAGCTTTCTTT
CASSLSGQGMSSGAFF
>TRBD1|few|TRBJ1-2|TRBV20-1
TGCAGTGCCCTGACAGGGGACCTCTATGGCTACACCTTC
CSALTGDLYGYTF
>-|-|TRBJ2-5|TRBV7-2
TGTGCCAGCAGCCCAGGGGACTATCAAGAGACCCAGTACTTC
CASSPGDYQETQYF
>-|few|TRBJ2-5|TRBV6-2/TRBV6-3
TGTGCCAGCAGTTGGGCGGGAGAGACCCAGTACTTC
CASSWAGETQYF
>TRBD2|few|TRBJ2-4|TRBV10-3
TGTGCCATCAATGGGACTAGCGGGAGGGCCCAGGCCAAAAACATTCAGTACTTC
CAINGTSGRAQAKNIQYF
>-|few|TRBJ1-2|TRBV27
TGTGCCAGCAGTTTATCTTACAGGGACTATGGCTACACCTTC
CASSLSYRDYGYTF
>-|-|TRBJ2-7|TRBV7-2
TGTGCCAGCAGCTTAGGAAGGTTCGGCGAGGGCTCCTACGAGCAGTACTTC
CASSLGRFGEGSYEQYF
>-|few|TRBJ1-2|TRBV4-3
TGCGCCAGCAGCCAAGATCCACACCGAGGGGGCTATGGCTACACCTTC
CASSQDPHRGGYGYTF
>-|-|TRBJ2-1|TRBV20-1
TGCAGTGCTCAAAGCGGCTCCTACAATGAGCAGTTCTTC
CSAQSGSYNEQFF
>TRBD1|few|TRBJ1-5|TRBV12-3/TRBV12-4
TGTGCCAGCAGACAAGGACAGGGGTACAATCAGCCCCAGCATTTT
CASRQGQGYNQPQHF
>-|-|TRBJ2-3|TRBV20-1
TGCAGTGCTCCCACGGGGCCCCAGGGGAGAAGCACAGATACGCAGTATTTT
CSAPTGPQGRSTDTQYF
>-|-|TRBJ1-5|TRBV12-3/TRBV12-4
TGTGCCAGCAGGGGACGGCTAAATCAGCCCCAGCATTTT
CASRGRLNQPQHF
>TRBD1|-|TRBJ2-3|TRBV6-1
TGTGCCAGCAGCCTTGGACAGGGTGCGGGCACAGATACGCAGTATTTT
CASSLGQGAGTDTQYF
>TRBD2|-|TRBJ2-1|TRBV7-9
TGTGCCAGCAGCTTAGAACTAGCGGGAGGTCTACGAAAGGAGCAGTTCTTC
CASSLELAGGLRKEQFF
>-|-|TRBJ2-3|TRBV7-2
TGTGCCAGCAGCCACCTAAGCACAGATACGCAGTATTTT
CASSHLSTDTQYF
>TRBD2|-|TRBJ2-1|TRBV12-3/TRBV12-4
TGTGCCAGCAGTCCTCCGGGACTAGCGGGAGCATGGTACAATGAGCAGTTCTTC
CASSPPGLAGAWYNEQFF
>-|-|TRBJ2-5|TRBV4-3
TGCGCCAGCAGTCCGACTAGAAACCAAGAGACCCAGTACTTC
CASSPTRNQETQYF
>-|-|TRBJ2-1|TRBV12-3/TRBV12-4
TGTACCAGCAGATCCTCTATAGGAGGACCTTCCTACAATGAGCAGTTCTTC
CTSRSSIGGPSYNEQFF
>-|many|TRBJ2-5|TRBV27
TGTGCCAGCAGTTTATCGGTAGGGGAGACCCAGTACTTC
CASSLSVGETQYF
>TRBD2|-|TRBJ2-5|TRBV3-1
TGTGCCAGCAGCCTCCCTCCTTACGCGGGGGAGGAAGAGACCCAGTACTTC
CASSLPPYAGEEETQYF
>TRBD2|-|TRBJ2-7|TRBV7-9
TGTGCCAGCAGCATAGCGGGAGTTTCTTACGAGCAGTACTTC
CASSIAGVSYEQYF
>-|many|TRBJ2-1|TRBV20-1
TGCAGTGCCTCACCCGGGTCGAATGAGCAGTTCTTC
CSASPGSNEQFF
>-|few|TRBJ1-1|TRBV12-2
TGTGCAAGTCGCTTGACACGAGAAGCTGGGAGTCACACTGAAGCTTTCTTT
CASRLTREAGSHTEAFF